Following are 20 T cell receptor gamma chains from one sample sequenced in a study of gamma-delta chains in newborns, infants, children. TCRdb fed the reads into CATT to redo clone calling. The table includes hundreds of gamma-chain clones, about 45% detected once. Sequencing was performed on blood. These receptors originate from a child who was a newborn, infant or young child, either healthy, febrile or measles-vaccinated (not recorded which).

Notes on this clone: With a much larger clone just one base away, this may be a read error. The J gene was identified as TRGJ1 or TRGJ2, and no V gene was called. The length of the CDR3 is 13 residues. Written as DNA, the CDR3 is TGTGCCACCTTGGACGGCCTGTATTATAAGAAACTCTTT. Its translation is CATLDGLYYKKLF.

The sample holds a few counts of this clone. The V gene is TRGV9, the J gene TRGJP. TCRdb records no J gene; here it was assigned by comparing the DNA to germline. J was trimmed by 6 bases and V by 2 bases; bases with no gene match: 4. This CDR3 comprises 16 residues. CDR1 is GITISATS and CDR2 is ISYDGTV in the germline V gene (reference sequence). The CDR3: CALWEASELGKKIKVF. The CDR3, as DNA: TGTGCCTTGTGGGAGGCCTCAGAGTTGGGCAAAAAAATCAAGGTATTT.

This clone was seen once. Given a much more abundant clone one base away, this may be a read error. The CDR3 protein is CALWEVGCKKLF. Written as DNA, the CDR3 is TGTGCCTTGTGGGAGGTAGGATGTAAGAAACTCTTT. V usage is TRGV9 and J usage is TRGJ1 or TRGJ2. No J segment appears in TCRdb, so it was assigned here by matching the sequence to germline. The CDR3 covers 12 residues. In germline, CDR1 is GITISATS, CDR2 ISYDGTV (reference sequence). With 1 base clipped from V and 9 bases from J, the junction kept 6 bases outside the gene matches.

V usage is TRGV9 and J usage is TRGJP. Here the J gene came from matching the DNA to germline, since TCRdb omits it. There are 18 residues in the CDR3. The J segment lost 7 bases and the V segment lost 0 bases, leaving 9 bases of the junction unmatched. Germline lookup yields CDR1 GITISATS and CDR2 ISYDGTV (reference sequence). Written as DNA, the CDR3 is TGTGCCTTGTGGGAGGTGCTTGGTAGGGAGTTGGGCAAAAAAATCAAGGTATTT. Translating it yields CALWEVLGRELGKKIKVF.

Comments on this clone: This may be a read error: a much more frequent sequence differs by one nucleotide. V and J are TRGV8 and TRGJ1 or TRGJ2. TCRdb gives no J gene; it was assigned here by matching the DNA to germline. With V trimmed by 3 bases and J by 2 bases, 4 bases remained unmatched. The CDR3 sequence is 13 residues long. CDR1 VENAVY and CDR2 YDSYNSRV come from the germline V gene. The CDR3 is CATWDWHYYKKLF. CDR3 in DNA: TGTGCCACCTGGGATTGGCATTATTATAAGAAACTCTTT.

The V and J genes are TRGV9 and TRGJP. TCRdb offers no J gene call, so here the DNA was matched to germline to obtain one. The J segment lost 9 bases and the V segment lost 12 bases, leaving 8 bases of the junction unmatched. CDR1 and CDR2 from the germline V gene are GITISATS and ISYDGTV (reference sequence). This CDR3 is built from 13 residues. The CDR3 DNA is TGTGCCCTGAAAGTGTTGGGCAAAAAAATCAAGGTATTT. Translating it yields CALKVLGKKIKVF.

This clone is large in the sample. The V gene is TRGV9, the J gene TRGJP. Germline V CDR1 and CDR2: GITISATS, ISYDGTV (reference sequence). V gave up 3 bases and J gave up 8 bases; unmatched junction bases: 10. The CDR3 sequence is 17 residues long. In nucleotides, the CDR3 is TGTGCCTTGTGGGAGTCCCTGGGTCAGTTGGGCAAAAAAATCAAGGTATTT. It codes for CALWESLGQLGKKIKVF.

This chain's CDR3 is CALWEEGELGKKIKVF. The CDR3 DNA sequence: TGTGCCTTGTGGGAGGAAGGAGAGTTGGGCAAAAAAATCAAGGTATTT. V is TRGV9 and J is TRGJP. The ends lost 2 bases at V and 6 bases at J; junction bases unmatched: 4. The CDR3 runs to 16 residues. CDR1 is GITISATS and CDR2 is ISYDGTV in the germline V gene (reference sequence).

Regarding this clone: A far larger clone is only one base removed, so a read error is likely. CDR3 DNA sequence: TGTGCCTTGTGGGAGGTGCAGTTGGACAAAAAAATCAAGGTATTT. Translated, it gives CALWEVQLDKKIKVF. J is TRGJP and V is TRGV9. TCRdb supplies no J gene; here it was assigned by aligning the nucleotide sequence to germline. CDR3 size: 15 residues. The germline V gene has CDR1 GITISATS and CDR2 ISYDGTV (reference sequence).

This clone was seen more than once but under ten times. This may come from a read error, since a much larger clone is one base off. The same CDR3 also results from other DNA sequences found in this sample. The rearrangement joins TRGV9 to TRGJP. Because TCRdb records no J gene, it was assigned here through a match of the DNA to germline. The CDR3 spans 15 residues. From germline, CDR1 is GITISATS and CDR2 ISYDGTV (reference sequence). Trimming at V came to 4 bases and at J to 5 bases, leaving 2 bases not matched to a gene. CDR3 in DNA: TGTGCCTTGTGGGAAGAAGAGTTGGGCAAAAAAATCAAGGTATTT. It is translated as CALWEEELGKKIKVF.

Remarks on this clone: A read error may explain this, as a much larger clone is one base away. This sequence joins TRGV4 and TRGJ1 or TRGJ2. TCRdb carries no J gene annotation; the J gene was assigned here by matching the DNA with germline. The germline gives CDR1 EGSTGY, CDR2 YDSYTSSV. The CDR3 has 13 amino acids. The CDR3 sequence is CTTWGLNYYKKLF. CDR3 DNA: TGTACCACCTGGGGCCTGAATTATTATAAGAAACTCTTT.

Comment on this clone: One base separates it from a far larger clone, so it is likely a read error. The rearrangement links TRGV9 to TRGJP. The J gene was missing in TCRdb and was found by matching the end of the DNA to germline. The germline CDR1 and CDR2 sequences are GITISATS and ISYDGTV (reference sequence). The length of the CDR3 is 15 residues. The CDR3 DNA is TGTGCCTTGTGGGAGGTGGAGTTGGGCAAAAAAACCAAGGTATTT. Protein sequence: CALWEVELGKKTKVF.

On this clone: The junction does not match germline at one end; this may be a read error. The chain couples TRGV9 to TRGJP. Germline CDR1 is GITISATS and CDR2 is ISYDGTV (reference sequence). The CDR3 runs 17 residues. CDR3 sequence reads: CALWEVRQELGKKIKVF. DNA for the CDR3: TGCGCCTTGTGGGAGGTGCGGCAAGAGTTGGGCAAAAAAATCAAGGTATTT.

By proportion, this clone is large (0.1 to 1%). The chain couples TRGV9 to TRGJP. This CDR3 has 16 amino acids. Trimming took 3 bases from V and 4 from J; bases not matched to a gene: 3. In germline, CDR1 is GITISATS, CDR2 ISYDGTV (reference sequence). The CDR3 DNA follows: TGTGCCTTGTGGGAGAGACAAGAGTTGGGCAAAAAAATCAAGGTATTT. Translated, it gives CALWERQELGKKIKVF.

With regard to this clone: A far larger clone is a single base away, which makes a read error likely. The same CDR3 can be traced to other DNA sequences in this sample. The V and J genes are TRGV9 and TRGJP. The CDR3 is 16 amino acids. The germline CDR1 and CDR2 sequences are GITISATS and ISYDGTV (reference sequence). CDR3 in amino acids: CALWEVQELGKKIKVF. In DNA, the CDR3 is TGTGCCTTGTGGGAGGTGCAAGAGTTGGGCAAAAAAATCAAGGTATTC.

Comments on this clone: Just one base apart from a much larger clone, this may be a read error. J is TRGJP and V is TRGV9. TCRdb supplies no J gene; here it was assigned by aligning the nucleotide sequence to germline. The CDR3 contains 17 residues. In germline, CDR1 is GITISATS, CDR2 ISYDGTV (reference sequence). In DNA form, the CDR3 reads TGTGCCTTGAGGGAGCCGTCGAAAGAGTTGGGCAAAAAAATCAAGGTATTT. This gives the protein CALREPSKELGKKIKVF.

By frequency in the sample, this clone is large (0.1 to 1%). The chain combines TRGV9 with TRGJ1 or TRGJ2. The germline V gene has CDR1 GITISATS and CDR2 ISYDGTV (reference sequence). V dropped 3 bases and J dropped 3; count of bases not matched to a gene: 2. This CDR3 region has 12 residues. The CDR3 loop reads CALWEPYYKKLF. CDR3 coding DNA: TGTGCCTTGTGGGAGCCTTATTATAAGAAACTCTTT.

Comment on this clone: A far larger clone is off by one base, so a read error is likely. The CDR3 DNA is TGTGCCTTGTGGGAGCAAGAGTTGGACAAAAAAATCAAGGTATTT. Protein product: CALWEQELDKKIKVF. The chain recombines TRGV9 with TRGJP. TCRdb records no J gene; here it was assigned by comparing the DNA to germline. This CDR3 region has 15 residues. Germline CDR1 reads GITISATS; CDR2 reads ISYDGTV (reference sequence).

This clone is large (0.1 to 1%). This chain links TRGV8 with TRGJP2. Germline V gene lookup returns CDR1 VENAVY and CDR2 YDSYNSRV. This CDR3 spans 11 amino acids. Losses at the gene ends were 3 bases for V and 11 bases for J; bases not matched to a gene: 3. The DNA for the CDR3 is TGTGCCACCTGGGATGGATGGATCAAGACGTTT. It is translated as CATWDGWIKTF.

This clone counts as large. The CDR3 reads CALWDSGQELGKKIKVF. As DNA, the CDR3 is TGTGCCTTGTGGGATTCAGGTCAAGAGTTGGGCAAAAAAATCAAGGTATTT. The chain joins TRGV9 to TRGJP. The V and J ends lost 4 bases and 4 bases, in that order; junction bases with no gene match: 7. The CDR3 is 17 residues long. Germline lookup yields CDR1 GITISATS and CDR2 ISYDGTV (reference sequence).